This T cell receptor beta chain came from a study of OX40 agonist ivuxolimab in advanced cancers. At the level of the study: Past anti-PD-1, anti-PD-L1 or anti-CTLA-4 therapy was accepted, and roughly 37% had received some.

Only in-frame clones appear in the TCRdb table, and some are missing; sequencing was by immunoSEQ multiplex PCR. The sample has approximately 75,000 clones, roughly 90% seen once. Germline V gives CDR1 KGHSH, CDR2 LQKENI. The CDR3 contains 14 residues. The V and J ends lost 6 bases and 5 bases respectively, with 16 bases between them. This TCR was recovered from an adult with an advanced solid tumor such as melanoma, head and neck, liver or kidney cancer. Material: CD4+ or CD8+ T cells sorted from blood, obtained in a trial of the OX40 agonist ivuxolimab. The V gene is TRBV18, the J gene TRBJ2-5; no definite D call. This CDR3 is CASSPPSLQETQYF. The CDR3 DNA reads TGTGCCAGCTCCCCTCCCAGCCTTCAGGAGACCCAGTACTTC.